This T cell receptor beta chain was retrieved from a study of CD8+ T cells in alopecia areata. cDNA prepared by RNA extraction and subsequent reverse transcription served as the template for sequencing. Sequencing used immunoSEQ multiplex PCR; TCRdb keeps in-frame clones, though not all of them. Among under 150,000 clones listed, roughly 80% were seen once. The sample's treatment: oral pan-JAK inhibitor, 5-10 mg twice daily. CDR1 and CDR2 (germline): MNHNY, SVGAGI (reference sequence). The CDR3 loop spans 15 amino acids. The ends were cut back, 2 bases at V and 0 bases at J, with 8 bases in the middle.

The sample was CD8+ T cells sorted from blood, taken at week 4, from a patient treated with tofacitinib. The chain carries TRBV6-6 and TRBJ1-3; D unclear. The clonotype was recovered from a human donor with alopecia areata. This CDR3 is CASSYTQTSGNTIYF. CDR3 in DNA: TGTGCCAGCAGTTACACGCAGACCTCTGGAAACACCATATATTTT.